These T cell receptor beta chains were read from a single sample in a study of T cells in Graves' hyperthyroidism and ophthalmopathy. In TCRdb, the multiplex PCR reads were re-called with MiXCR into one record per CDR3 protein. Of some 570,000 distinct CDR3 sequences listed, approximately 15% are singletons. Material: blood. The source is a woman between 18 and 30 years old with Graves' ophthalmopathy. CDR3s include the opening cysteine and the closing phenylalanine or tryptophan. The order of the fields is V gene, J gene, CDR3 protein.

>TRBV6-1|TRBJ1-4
CASSAADRENEKLFF
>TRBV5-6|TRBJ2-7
CASRYPGQTIYEQDF
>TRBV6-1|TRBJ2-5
CASSEAKKGLAARQETQYF
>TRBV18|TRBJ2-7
CASSPQAGGDEQYF
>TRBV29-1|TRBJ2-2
CSVKTRREPGELFF
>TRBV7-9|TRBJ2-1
CASSLEGPNEQFF
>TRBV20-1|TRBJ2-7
CSARPKRGTYEQYF
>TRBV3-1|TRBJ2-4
CASSPTGRGLAKNIQYF
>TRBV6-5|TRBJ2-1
CASSYAGTADNEQFF
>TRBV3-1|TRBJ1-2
CASSQEAGQGIYGYTF
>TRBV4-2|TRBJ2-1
CASSQEISPGNEQFF
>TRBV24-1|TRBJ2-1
CATSDSRAGSSYNEQFF
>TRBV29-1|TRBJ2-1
CSVEKGAETYNEQFF
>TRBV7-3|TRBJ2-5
CASGSRGGPETQYF
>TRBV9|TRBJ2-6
CASSVNTAGGPGANVLTF
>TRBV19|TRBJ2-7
CASSMYGAEQYF
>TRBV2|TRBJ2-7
CASSEGANYEQYF
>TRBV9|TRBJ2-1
CASSVVGLIGNEQFF
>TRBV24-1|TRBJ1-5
CATSDTLAGGSNQPQHF
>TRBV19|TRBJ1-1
CASTFRYRGGANTEAFF
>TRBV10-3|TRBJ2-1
CAISPERGSNNEQFF
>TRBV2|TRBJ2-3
CASSWRGAGTDTQYF
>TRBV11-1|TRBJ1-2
CASSMGGAWGYTF
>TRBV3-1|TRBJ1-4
CASSQNDGTNEKLFF
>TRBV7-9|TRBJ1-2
CASSGPGRDSYYYGYTF
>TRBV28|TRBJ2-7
CASSLMTGTSYEQYF
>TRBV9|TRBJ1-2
CASREGRDGYTF
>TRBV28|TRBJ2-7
CASSFRVAYEQYF
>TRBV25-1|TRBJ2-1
CASRTGVERYNEQFF
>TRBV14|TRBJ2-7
CASSHYVYEQYF
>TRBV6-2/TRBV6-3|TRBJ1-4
CASSYLLAEKLFF
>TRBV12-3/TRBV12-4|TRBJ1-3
CASIGVNGNTIYF
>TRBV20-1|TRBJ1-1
CSASGGNTEAFF
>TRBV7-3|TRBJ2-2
CASSRRLAGPTTGELFF
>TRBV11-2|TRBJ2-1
CASSLEPLVEQFF
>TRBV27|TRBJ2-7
CATRKRIWTGPYEQYF
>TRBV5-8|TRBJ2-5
CASSLYEVQETQYF
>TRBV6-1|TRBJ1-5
CASSERTGGNQPQHF
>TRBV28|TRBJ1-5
CASSLNRSNQPQHF
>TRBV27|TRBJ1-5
CASGNSDQPQHF
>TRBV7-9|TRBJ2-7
CASSFHEDSSYEQYF
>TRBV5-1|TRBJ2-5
CASSSRTPRGETQYF
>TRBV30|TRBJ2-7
CAWSVAPRGGYEQYF
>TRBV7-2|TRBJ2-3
CASSPASGRYDTQYF
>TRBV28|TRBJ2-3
CASSPDTATDTQYF
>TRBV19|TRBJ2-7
CASSRLGQASYEQYF
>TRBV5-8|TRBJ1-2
CASSSEGANYGYTF
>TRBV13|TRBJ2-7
CASSSGTATYEQYF
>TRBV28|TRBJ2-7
CASRYDRGPTYEQYF
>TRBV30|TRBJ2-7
CAWSRGQYEQYF
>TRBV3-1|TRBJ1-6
CASSQDWDRHNSPLHF
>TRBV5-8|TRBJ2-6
CASRQGVTGSGANVLTF
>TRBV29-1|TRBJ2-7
CSVEASGIGEQYF
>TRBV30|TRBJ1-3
CACDTRGNTIYF
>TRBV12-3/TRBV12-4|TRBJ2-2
CASRALAGGTGELFF
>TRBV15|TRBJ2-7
CATSSGSGAPYEQYF
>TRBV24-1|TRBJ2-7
CATSDPSTEQYF